Each of the 18 T cell receptor beta chains below was sequenced from the same sample in a study of blood T cell repertoires in COVID-19 (dated by TCRdb to 2020 to 2022). Receptor amplification or capture employed the immunoSEQ multiplex PCR assay. Not all clones reach the TCRdb copy of this immuneACCESS table, which keeps in-frame sequences only. Checked studies attribute under half of the gap to unresolved V genes and leave the rest unexplained. This sample lists just under 150,000 clones; around four fifths were detected once. The top ten clones comprise around 4.8% of the sample. The sample consisted of peripheral blood. Receptors were obtained from a human donor in a cohort sampled during active COVID-19.

This chain links TRBV5-1 with TRBJ2-1, with 7 nucleotides matching TRBD2. The trim removed 0 bases at V and 1 base at J, leaving 1 base unmatched. This CDR3 is 15 amino acids long. The germline CDR1 and CDR2 sequences are SGHRS and YFSETQ. CDR3 in amino acids: CASSLGSGSYNEQFF. DNA of the CDR3: TGCGCCAGCAGCTTGGGTAGCGGGTCCTACAATGAGCAGTTCTTC.

CDR3 region: CASSDRIQGSSYNEQFF. The CDR3 DNA reads TGTGCCAGCAGTGACCGCATACAGGGCAGTTCCTACAATGAGCAGTTCTTC. V and J are TRBV6-1 and TRBJ2-1; D is possibly TRBD1 (6 bases). Between the trimmed V and J ends, which lost 3 bases and 1 base, there was a span of 16 bases. The CDR3 spans 17 residues. Germline lookup yields CDR1 MNHNS and CDR2 SASEGT.

The chain carries TRBV19 and TRBJ1-1; 7 bases match TRBD1. This CDR3 spans 15 amino acids. CDR1 is LNHDA and CDR2 is SQIVND in the germline V gene (reference sequence). V shed 4 bases and J 4 bases; nucleotides not matched to a gene: 9. DNA for the CDR3: TGTGCCAGTAGTACCACGACAGGGCGGGGCACTGAAGCTTTCTTT. Protein: CASSTTTGRGTEAFF.

This chain uses TRBV5-5 with TRBJ1-3; TRBD1 matches at 7 bases. The CDR3 has 16 amino acids. In germline, CDR1 is SGHKS, CDR2 YYEKEE (reference sequence). Unmatched junction bases numbered 4, after V lost 1 base and J lost 0 bases. CDR3 in DNA: TGTGCCAGCAGCTTGAGGGACAGCGGCTCTGGAAACACCATATATTTT. It specifies CASSLRDSGSGNTIYF.

V usage is TRBV4-1 and J usage is TRBJ2-6; tentatively, D is TRBD2 (6 bases). Germline CDR1 MGHRA, CDR2 YSYEKL. Trimming removed 2 bases from V and 1 base from J, with 24 bases in between. This CDR3 spans 21 amino acids. The CDR3, as DNA: TGCGCCAGCAGCCAATATCTAGGACGACTAGTAAAAGGGTCTGGGGCCAACGTCCTGACTTTC. It is translated as CASSQYLGRLVKGSGANVLTF.

The CDR3 DNA is TGTGCCAGCACCACAGGGGGCCGGGGGGGTGAGCAGTTCTTC. Translated, it gives CASTTGGRGGEQFF. This sequence joins TRBV2 and TRBJ2-1, with D possibly matching TRBD1 (9 bases). Germline V gene sequence: CDR1 SNHLY, CDR2 FYNNEI. The CDR3 has 14 amino acids. Trimming stripped 7 bases from V and 9 bases from J, with 19 bases between.

This chain connects TRBV28 to TRBJ2-1; 11 nucleotides match TRBD2. J was trimmed by 4 bases and V by 5 bases; bases with no gene match: 10. The CDR3 consists of 17 residues. Germline loops: CDR1 MDHEN, CDR2 SYDVKM. This CDR3 reads CASSLLGGLAEYNEQFF. CDR3 sequence (DNA): TGTGCCAGCAGTCTTCTTGGGGGACTAGCGGAGTACAATGAGCAGTTCTTC. The variable domain in full, with the rest retrieved from reference TRBV28 and TRBJ2-1, is DVKVTQSSRYLVKRTGEKVFLECVQDMDHENMFWYRQDPGLGLRLIYFSYDVKMKEKGDIPEGYSVSREKKERFSLILESASTNQTSMYLCASSLLGGLAEYNEQFFGPGTRLTVL.

The chain carries TRBV7-6 and TRBJ1-1, with TRBD1 matching over 7 bases. With 1 base clipped from V and 3 bases from J, the junction kept 2 bases outside the gene matches. Germline V gives CDR1 SGHVS, CDR2 FNYEAQ. CDR3 length equals 14 residues. The CDR3 region has the DNA TGTGCCAGCAGCTTAGAAGGGGGCTACACTGAAGCTTTCTTT. Amino acid sequence: CASSLEGGYTEAFF.

The chain links TRBV19 to TRBJ2-3, with D unresolved. The V end lost 10 bases, the J end lost 7 bases, and 12 bases lay between the germline ends. This CDR3 region has 11 residues. Germline V gives CDR1 LNHDA, CDR2 SQIVND (reference sequence). The CDR3 DNA sequence: TGTGCCACAACCTCACAGAATACGCAGTATTTT. Amino acid sequence: CATTSQNTQYF.

The CDR3 loop reads CASMPLPGQGSTDTQYF. CDR3 nucleotides: TGTGCCAGCATGCCGCTTCCGGGACAGGGTAGCACAGATACGCAGTATTTT. This chain joins TRBV28 and TRBJ2-3; 9 nucleotides line up with TRBD1. The CDR3 runs to 17 residues. The ends lost 7 bases at V and 0 bases at J; junction bases unmatched: 11. CDR1 MDHEN and CDR2 SYDVKM come from the germline V gene. Filled out from reference TRBV28 and TRBJ2-3, the complete variable domain reads DVKVTQSSRYLVKRTGEKVFLECVQDMDHENMFWYRQDPGLGLRLIYFSYDVKMKEKGDIPEGYSVSREKKERFSLILESASTNQTSMYLCASMPLPGQGSTDTQYFGPGTRLTVL.

This chain links TRBV7-2 with TRBJ2-4; 7 bases line up with TRBD2. Per the germline V gene, CDR1 is SGHTA and CDR2 is FQGNSA. This CDR3 has 16 amino acids. V lost 2 bases, J lost 0 bases, and 4 bases stayed unmatched. The CDR3 DNA follows: TGTGCCAGCAGCTTACAAGCGGGGCTAGCCAAAAACATTCAGTACTTC. Encoded protein: CASSLQAGLAKNIQYF. The whole variable domain, remainder taken from reference TRBV7-2 and TRBJ2-4, is GAGVSQSPSNKVTEKGKDVELRCDPISGHTALYWYRQSLGQGLEFLIYFQGNSAPDKSGLPSDRFSAERTGGSVSTLTIQRTQQEDSAVYLCASSLQAGLAKNIQYFGAGTRLSVL.

This CDR3 reads CASSPRSLSGTQYF. In nucleotides, the CDR3 is TGTGCCAGCAGTCCCAGGTCTCTCTCCGGGACCCAGTACTTC. The chain recombines TRBV28 with TRBJ2-5; D not certain. The CDR3 is made up of 14 amino acids. The V end was cut by 5 bases, the J end by 7 bases, with 17 bases between. CDR1 and CDR2 (germline): MDHEN, SYDVKM.

This chain connects TRBV19 to TRBJ2-1; D remains ambiguous. CDR3 size: 18 residues. V was pared by 10 bases and J by 10 bases, with 35 bases between. The V gene's germline CDR1 is LNHDA and CDR2 SQIVND (reference sequence). The CDR3 spells CAIIIDPPRPGSVSEQFF. CDR3 sequence (DNA): TGTGCCATTATTATAGACCCCCCACGACCGGGTTCTGTCAGCGAGCAGTTCTTC.

The table lists this clone with a count of one. The V call is TRBV18, the J call TRBJ2-7, with 7 bases aligning to TRBD1. Germline CDR1 is KGHSH and CDR2 is LQKENI. This CDR3 contains 12 residues. With 6 bases clipped from V and 4 bases from J, the junction kept 3 bases outside the gene matches. DNA for the CDR3: TGTGCCAGCTCGACAGGGAATTACGAGCAGTACTTC. It translates to CASSTGNYEQYF.

The V call is TRBV23-1, the J call TRBJ2-7; 14 nucleotides align to TRBD2. TRBV23-1 is an open reading frame, and its role is uncertain. The CDR3 has 17 residues. J was trimmed by 3 bases and V by 0 bases; bases with no gene match: 4. Written as DNA, the CDR3 is TGCGCCAGCAGTCAATCCCCAGGACTAGCGGGGGGCTACGAGCAGTACTTC. Translating it yields CASSQSPGLAGGYEQYF.

This sequence joins TRBV5-1 and TRBJ2-5, with 13 bases fitting TRBD2. CDR1 is SGHRS and CDR2 is YFSETQ in the germline V gene. V lost 5 bases to trimming and J lost 5 bases; unmatched junction nucleotides: 6. The length of the CDR3 is 15 residues. The CDR3, as DNA: TGCGCCAGCAGGCTACTAGCGGGAGGGCGGGAGACCCAGTACTTC. This gives the protein CASRLLAGGRETQYF.

This clone occurred once. This chain links TRBV5-4 with TRBJ1-1, with TRBD1 matching 9 bases. The V and J ends lost 1 base and 4 bases, in that order; junction bases with no gene match: 5. This CDR3 is built from 15 residues. Germline CDR1 and CDR2: SGHNT and YYREEE (reference sequence). CDR3 residues: CASSLSGTGSTEAFF. The CDR3 DNA follows: TGTGCCAGCAGCTTGAGTGGGACAGGGTCCACTGAAGCTTTCTTT.

The V call is TRBV5-5, the J call TRBJ1-2; TRBD1 aligns across 10 bases. The CDR3 is 16 residues long. The V and J ends lost 4 bases and 4 bases, in that order; junction bases with no gene match: 10. CDR1 is SGHKS, CDR2 YYEKEE, per germline (reference sequence). For the CDR3, the DNA is TGTGCCAGCAGCCGCGGGGGGACAGGGGCAACCTATGGCTACACCTTC. Translation gives CASSRGGTGATYGYTF.